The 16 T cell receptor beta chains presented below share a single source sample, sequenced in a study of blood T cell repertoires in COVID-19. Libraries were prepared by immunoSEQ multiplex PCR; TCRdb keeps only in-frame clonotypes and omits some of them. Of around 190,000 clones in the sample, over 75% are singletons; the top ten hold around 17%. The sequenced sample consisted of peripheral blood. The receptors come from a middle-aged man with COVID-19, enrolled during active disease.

CDR3 sequence: CSVEVAGEKLFF. As DNA, the CDR3 is TGCAGCGTTGAAGTGGCGGGGGAAAAACTGTTTTTT. The chain combines TRBV29-1 with TRBJ1-4; D is unclear. The germline V gene encodes CDR1 SQVTM and CDR2 ANQGSEA. The CDR3 is 12 amino acids. Trimming took off 1 base at V and 8 bases at J, with 8 bases between the two ends. Full variable domain (remainder filled in from reference TRBV29-1 and TRBJ1-4): SAVISQKPSRDICQRGTSLTIQCQVDSQVTMMFWYRQQPGQSLTLIATANQGSEATYESGFVIDKFPISRPNLTFSTLTVSNMSPEDSSIYLCSVEVAGEKLFFGSGTQLSVL.

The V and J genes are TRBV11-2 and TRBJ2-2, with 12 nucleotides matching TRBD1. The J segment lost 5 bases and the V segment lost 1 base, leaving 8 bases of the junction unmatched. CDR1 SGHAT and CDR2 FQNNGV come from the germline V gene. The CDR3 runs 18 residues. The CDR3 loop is CASSLGGTGGAGTGELFF. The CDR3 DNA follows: TGTGCCAGCAGCTTAGGAGGGACAGGGGGCGCCGGAACCGGGGAGCTGTTTTTT.

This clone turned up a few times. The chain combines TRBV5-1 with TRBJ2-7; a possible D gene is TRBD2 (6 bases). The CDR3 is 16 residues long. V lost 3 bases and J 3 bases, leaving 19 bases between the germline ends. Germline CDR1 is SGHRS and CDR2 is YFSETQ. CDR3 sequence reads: CASSSTGWEVHYEQYF. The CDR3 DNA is TGCGCCAGCAGCTCGACGGGATGGGAGGTTCACTACGAGCAGTACTTC. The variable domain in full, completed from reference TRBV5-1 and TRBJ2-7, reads KAGVTQTPRYLIKTRGQQVTLSCSPISGHRSVSWYQQTPGQGLQFLFEYFSETQRNKGNFPGRFSGRQFSNSRSEMNVSTLELGDSALYLCASSSTGWEVHYEQYFGPGTRLTVT.

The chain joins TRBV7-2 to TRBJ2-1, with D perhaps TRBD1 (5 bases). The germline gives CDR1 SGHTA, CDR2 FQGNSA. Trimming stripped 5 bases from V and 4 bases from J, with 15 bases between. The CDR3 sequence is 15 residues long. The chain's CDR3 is CASSLSRTTYNEQFF. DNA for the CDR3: TGTGCCAGCAGCCTCTCTCGGACAACTTACAATGAGCAGTTCTTC. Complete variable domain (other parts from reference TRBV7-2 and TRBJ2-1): GAGVSQSPSNKVTEKGKDVELRCDPISGHTALYWYRQSLGQGLEFLIYFQGNSAPDKSGLPSDRFSAERTGGSVSTLTIQRTQQEDSAVYLCASSLSRTTYNEQFFGPGTRLTVL.

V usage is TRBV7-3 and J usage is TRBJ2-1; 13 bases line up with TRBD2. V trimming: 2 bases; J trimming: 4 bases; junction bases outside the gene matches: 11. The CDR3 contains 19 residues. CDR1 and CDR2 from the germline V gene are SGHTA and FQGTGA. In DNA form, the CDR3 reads TGTGCCAGCAGCTTAGACGGACTAGCGGGAGTCCAAGTTTACAATGAGCAGTTCTTC. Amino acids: CASSLDGLAGVQVYNEQFF.

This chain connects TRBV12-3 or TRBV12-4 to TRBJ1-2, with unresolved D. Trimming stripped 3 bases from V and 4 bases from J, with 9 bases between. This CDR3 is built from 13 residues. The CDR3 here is CASSFEASYGYTF. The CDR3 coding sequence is TGTGCCAGCAGTTTTGAGGCTTCCTATGGCTACACCTTC.

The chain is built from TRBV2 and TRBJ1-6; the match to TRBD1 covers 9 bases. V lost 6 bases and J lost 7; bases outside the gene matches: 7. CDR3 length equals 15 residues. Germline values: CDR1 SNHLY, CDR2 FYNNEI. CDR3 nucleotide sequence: TGTGCCAGCAGCCTACAGGGGGCACTCAATTCACCCCTCCACTTT. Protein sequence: CASSLQGALNSPLHF.

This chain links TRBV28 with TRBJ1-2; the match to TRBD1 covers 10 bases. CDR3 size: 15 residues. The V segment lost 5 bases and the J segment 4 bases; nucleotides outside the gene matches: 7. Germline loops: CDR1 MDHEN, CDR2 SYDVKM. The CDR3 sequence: CASSRQGAVGYGYTF. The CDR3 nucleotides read TGTGCCAGCAGTAGACAGGGGGCTGTGGGCTATGGCTACACCTTC.

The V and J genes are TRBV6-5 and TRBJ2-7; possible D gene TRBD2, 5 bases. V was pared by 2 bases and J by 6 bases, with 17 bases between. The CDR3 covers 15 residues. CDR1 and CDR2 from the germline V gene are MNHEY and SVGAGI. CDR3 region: CASSYGLAQSGEQYF. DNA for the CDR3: TGTGCCAGCAGTTACGGGCTAGCTCAGTCCGGCGAGCAGTACTTC.

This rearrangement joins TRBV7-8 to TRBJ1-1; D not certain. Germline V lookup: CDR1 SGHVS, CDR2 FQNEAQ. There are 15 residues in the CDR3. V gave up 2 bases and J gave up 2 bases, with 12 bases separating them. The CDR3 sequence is CASSLRVGLNTEAFF. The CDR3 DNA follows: TGTGCCAGCAGCTTACGGGTCGGGTTAAACACTGAAGCTTTCTTT.

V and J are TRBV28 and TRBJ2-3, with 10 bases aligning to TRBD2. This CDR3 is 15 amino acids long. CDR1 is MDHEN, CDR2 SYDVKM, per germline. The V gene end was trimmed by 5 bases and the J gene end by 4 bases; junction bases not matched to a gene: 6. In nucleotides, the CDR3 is TGTGCCAGCAGTAAAGCGGGAGGGCCTTCAGATACGCAGTATTTT. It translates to CASSKAGGPSDTQYF. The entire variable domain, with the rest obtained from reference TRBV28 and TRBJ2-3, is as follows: DVKVTQSSRYLVKRTGEKVFLECVQDMDHENMFWYRQDPGLGLRLIYFSYDVKMKEKGDIPEGYSVSREKKERFSLILESASTNQTSMYLCASSKAGGPSDTQYFGPGTRLTVL.

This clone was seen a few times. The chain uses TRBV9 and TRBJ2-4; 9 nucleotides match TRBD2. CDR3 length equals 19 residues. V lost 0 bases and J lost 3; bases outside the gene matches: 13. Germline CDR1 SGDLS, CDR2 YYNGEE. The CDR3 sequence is CASSVEGGRARDSKNIQYF. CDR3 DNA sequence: TGTGCCAGCAGCGTAGAGGGCGGGAGGGCCAGGGATAGCAAAAACATTCAGTACTTC.

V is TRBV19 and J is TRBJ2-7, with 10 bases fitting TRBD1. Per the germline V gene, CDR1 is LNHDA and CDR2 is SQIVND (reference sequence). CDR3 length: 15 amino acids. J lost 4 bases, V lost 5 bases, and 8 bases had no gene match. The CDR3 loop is CASSGDRGPGYEQYF. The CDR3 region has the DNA TGTGCCAGTAGTGGGGACAGGGGCCCGGGTTACGAGCAGTACTTC.

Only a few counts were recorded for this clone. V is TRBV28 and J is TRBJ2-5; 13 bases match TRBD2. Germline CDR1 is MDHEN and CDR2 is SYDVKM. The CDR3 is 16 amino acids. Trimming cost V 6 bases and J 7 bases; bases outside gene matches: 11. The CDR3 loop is CASRQRTSGGPGTQYF. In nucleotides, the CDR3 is TGTGCCAGCAGGCAGAGGACTAGCGGGGGACCAGGGACCCAGTACTTC.

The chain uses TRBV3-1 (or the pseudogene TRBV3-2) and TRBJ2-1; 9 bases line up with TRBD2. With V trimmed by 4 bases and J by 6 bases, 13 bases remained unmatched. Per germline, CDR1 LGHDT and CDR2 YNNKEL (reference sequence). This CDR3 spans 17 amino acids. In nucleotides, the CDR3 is TGTGCCAGCAGCCCACCGGGACTAGCAGTTGTGGGCAATGAGCAGTTCTTC. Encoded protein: CASSPPGLAVVGNEQFF.

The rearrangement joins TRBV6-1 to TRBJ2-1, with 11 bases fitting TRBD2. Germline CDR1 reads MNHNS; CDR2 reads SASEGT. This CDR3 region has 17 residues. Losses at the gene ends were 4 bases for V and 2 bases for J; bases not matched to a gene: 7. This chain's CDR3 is CASSGELAGDTYNEQFF. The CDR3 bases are TGTGCCAGCAGTGGGGAACTAGCGGGAGATACCTACAATGAGCAGTTCTTC.